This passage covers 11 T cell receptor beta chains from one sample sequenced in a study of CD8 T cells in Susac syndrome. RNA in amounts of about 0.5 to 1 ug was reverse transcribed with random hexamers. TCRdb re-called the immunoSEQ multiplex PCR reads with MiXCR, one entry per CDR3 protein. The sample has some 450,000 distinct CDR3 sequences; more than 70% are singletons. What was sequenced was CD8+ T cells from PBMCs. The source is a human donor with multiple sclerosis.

The CDR3 bases are TGTGCCAGCAGTCGACTAGCGGGAGCCAACGAGCAGTACTTC. Residues: CASSRLAGANEQYF. The rearrangement uses TRBV28 and TRBJ2-7, with 12 bases fitting TRBD2. The J segment lost 5 bases and the V segment lost 5 bases, leaving 4 bases of the junction unmatched. This CDR3 has 14 amino acids. Germline V gene sequence: CDR1 MDHEN, CDR2 SYDVKM. The whole variable domain, remainder taken from reference TRBV28 and TRBJ2-7, is DVKVTQSSRYLVKRTGEKVFLECVQDMDHENMFWYRQDPGLGLRLIYFSYDVKMKEKGDIPEGYSVSREKKERFSLILESASTNQTSMYLCASSRLAGANEQYFGPGTRLTVT.

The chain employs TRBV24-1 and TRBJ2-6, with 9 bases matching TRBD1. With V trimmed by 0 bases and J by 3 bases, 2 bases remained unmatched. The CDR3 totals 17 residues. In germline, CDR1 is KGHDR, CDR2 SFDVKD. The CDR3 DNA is TGTGCCACCAGTGATTTGACAGGGGGCTTTGGGGCCAACGTCCTGACTTTC. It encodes CATSDLTGGFGANVLTF.

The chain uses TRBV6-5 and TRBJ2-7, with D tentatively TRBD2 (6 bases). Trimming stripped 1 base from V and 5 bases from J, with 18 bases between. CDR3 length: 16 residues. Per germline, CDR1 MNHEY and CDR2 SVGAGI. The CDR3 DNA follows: TGTGCCAGCAGTTACTTAAGACTGACGGGGGAGCACGAGCAGTACTTC. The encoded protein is CASSYLRLTGEHEQYF.

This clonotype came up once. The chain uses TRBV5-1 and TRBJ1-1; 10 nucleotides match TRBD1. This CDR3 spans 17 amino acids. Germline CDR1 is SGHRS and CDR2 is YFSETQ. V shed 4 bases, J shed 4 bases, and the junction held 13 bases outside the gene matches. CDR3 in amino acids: CASSPVGTGVLGTEAFF. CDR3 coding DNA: TGCGCCAGCAGCCCGGTCGGGACAGGGGTTTTAGGCACTGAAGCTTTCTTT.

CDR3 sequence reads: CASSVPSGRLAETQYF. In nucleotides, the CDR3 is TGTGCCAGCAGCGTTCCTAGCGGGAGATTAGCTGAGACCCAGTACTTC. The chain has TRBV7-8 and TRBJ2-5; TRBD2 matches at 10 bases. The ends lost 5 bases at V and 5 bases at J; junction bases unmatched: 11. CDR1 and CDR2 from the germline V gene are SGHVS and FQNEAQ. CDR3 size: 16 residues.

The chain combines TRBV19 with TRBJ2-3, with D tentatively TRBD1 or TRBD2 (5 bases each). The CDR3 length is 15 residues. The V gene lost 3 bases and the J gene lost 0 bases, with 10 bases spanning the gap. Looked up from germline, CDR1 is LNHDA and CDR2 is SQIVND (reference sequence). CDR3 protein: CASSMGEISTDTQYF. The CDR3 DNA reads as TGTGCCAGTAGTATGGGGGAAATAAGCACAGATACGCAGTATTTT.

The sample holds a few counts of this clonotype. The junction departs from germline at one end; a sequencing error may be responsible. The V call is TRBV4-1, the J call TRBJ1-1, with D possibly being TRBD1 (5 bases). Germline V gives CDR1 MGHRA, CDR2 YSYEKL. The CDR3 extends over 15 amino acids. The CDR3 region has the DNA TGTGCCAGCAGCCAAGATTTGGGGGAGAACACTGAAGCTTTCTTT. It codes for CASSQDLGENTEAFF.

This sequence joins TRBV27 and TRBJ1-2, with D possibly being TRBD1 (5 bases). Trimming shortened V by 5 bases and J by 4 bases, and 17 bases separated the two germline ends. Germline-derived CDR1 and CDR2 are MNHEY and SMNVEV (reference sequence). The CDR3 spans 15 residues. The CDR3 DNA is TGTGCCAGCAGTCTAGCGACAGAGACGGGCTATGGCTACACCTTC. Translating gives CASSLATETGYGYTF.

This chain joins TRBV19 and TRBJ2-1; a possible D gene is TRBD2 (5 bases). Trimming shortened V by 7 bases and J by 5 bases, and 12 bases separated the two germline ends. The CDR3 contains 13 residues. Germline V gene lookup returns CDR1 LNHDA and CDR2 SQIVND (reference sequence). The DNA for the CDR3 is TGTGCCAGTAATTCGTTCGGGGACAATGAGCAGTTCTTC. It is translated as CASNSFGDNEQFF.

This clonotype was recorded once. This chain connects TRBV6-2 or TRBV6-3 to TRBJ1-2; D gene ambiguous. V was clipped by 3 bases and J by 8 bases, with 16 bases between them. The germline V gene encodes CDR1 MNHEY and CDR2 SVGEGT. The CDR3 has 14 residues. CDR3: CASSYVGFEGGYTF. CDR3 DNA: TGTGCCAGCAGTTATGTCGGGTTTGAGGGCGGCTACACCTTC.

DNA for the CDR3: TGTGCCAGCAGCTCGGTGGGACTAGCGGGCCCTTACGAGCAGTACTTC. Its protein is CASSSVGLAGPYEQYF. This chain links TRBV5-4 with TRBJ2-7; 12 positions match TRBD2. The CDR3 totals 16 residues. Unmatched junction bases numbered 8, after V lost 3 bases and J lost 4 bases. Per germline, CDR1 SGHNT and CDR2 YYREEE (reference sequence). The full variable domain, in which reference TRBV5-4 and TRBJ2-7 provide the parts outside the CDR3, is ETGVTQSPTHLIKTRGQQVTLRCSSQSGHNTVSWYQQALGQGPQFIFQYYREEENGRGNFPPRFSGLQFPNYSSELNVNALELDDSALYLCASSSVGLAGPYEQYFGPGTRLTVT.